This TCR beta chain was obtained from a study of early T cells in non-severe SARS-CoV-2 infection. Overall study: Sequenced material consisted of bulk RNA (from unsorted whole blood), and chains were unpaired. Findings and caveats of the study: A preference for anti-spike CD8 responses marked VDJdb matching, which missed private and CD4 specificities.

Ten or more counts support this clonotype. As yet, its antigen is unknown. Each single cDNA molecule received a unique molecular identifier. MiXCR, run by TCRdb on the 5' RACE reads, gives a single entry per CDR3 protein. The top ten clones hold approximately 1.1% of a sample with more than 60,000 distinct CDR3 sequences, around 12% of them seen once. This CDR3 region has 16 residues. Trimming removed 1 base at V and 4 bases at J, with 11 bases between. This TCR was recovered from an adult who was a healthcare worker with PCR-confirmed SARS-CoV-2 infection or an uninfected control (not recorded which). The donor label of this sample is uncertain. The sequenced sample was whole blood, obtained at baseline. J is TRBJ2-6 and V is TRBV12-3 or TRBV12-4, with D perhaps being TRBD1 or TRBD2 (5 bases each). The DNA of the CDR3 is TGTGCCAGCAGTTTAGGAGGGGCGGCCGGGGCCAACGTCCTGACTTTC. Amino acids: CASSLGGAAGANVLTF.